This T cell receptor beta chain was captured in a study of Ad26.COV2.S vaccination and SARS-CoV-2 variants. Study context: Once or twice, 56 days apart, Ad26.COV2.S was delivered intramuscularly.

Study conclusions and caveats: Assessments of TCR breadth and depth may have underestimated the total T cell responses.

Generated by immunoSEQ multiplex PCR, the TCRdb table keeps only in-frame clones and is missing some. The data contain 400,000 to 450,000 clones, around nine tenths of them seen just once; the ten biggest clones take up less than 15%. V shed 6 bases and J shed 0 bases, with 13 bases lying between them. The CDR3 spans 16 residues. Germline CDR1 is SGHRS and CDR2 is YFSETQ. Indicated treatment: around 19 received Ad26.COV2.S at low or high dose, single or two shots; about 5 received placebo; per-sample allocation not given. After the first vaccine or placebo injection, samples were drawn on day 63. Wuhan-strain spike was delivered by a replication-incompetent Ad26 vector. To note about this clone: The antigen remains undetermined.

This chain links TRBV5-1 with TRBJ2-6; D is perhaps TRBD1 (5 bases). The source is a person aged 18-60 years who received the Ad26.COV2.S COVID-19 vaccine or a placebo. The material was peripheral blood, obtained in a trial of Ad26.COV2.S vaccine versus placebo. The CDR3 nucleotides read TGCGCCAGCACAGGGCTACAGATCTCTGGGGCCAACGTCCTGACTTTC. Its translation: CASTGLQISGANVLTF. The variable domain in full, with the rest retrieved from reference TRBV5-1 and TRBJ2-6, is KAGVTQTPRYLIKTRGQQVTLSCSPISGHRSVSWYQQTPGQGLQFLFEYFSETQRNKGNFPGRFSGRQFSNSRSEMNVSTLELGDSALYLCASTGLQISGANVLTFGAGSRLTVL.